Shown below are 30 T cell receptor beta chains from a single sample sequenced in a study of T cell responses to AZD1222 COVID-19 vaccine. Sequencing was performed with immunoSEQ multiplex PCR; in TCRdb, only in-frame clones are kept and a portion is missing. The table has about 130,000 clones, about 90% seen once. The material was peripheral blood, obtained 28 days after the second AZD1222 dose. Receptor source: an adult who received the AZD1222 COVID-19 vaccine.

The chain links TRBV7-9 to TRBJ2-7; D is perhaps TRBD1 (5 bases). The CDR3 is 14 residues long. Between the trimmed V and J ends, which lost 2 bases and 2 bases, there was a span of 10 bases. Germline V CDR1 and CDR2: SEHNR, FQNEAQ (reference sequence). CDR3 DNA: TGTGCCAGCAGCTTACGCGACAGAACCTACGAGCAGTACTTC. As protein: CASSLRDRTYEQYF.

The gene calls are TRBV6-6 and TRBJ2-1; D is possibly TRBD2 (6 bases). In germline, CDR1 is MNHNY, CDR2 SVGAGI (reference sequence). The V and J ends lost 7 bases and 8 bases respectively, with 15 bases between them. This CDR3 contains 13 residues. CDR3 residues: CASNQLRRDEQFF. The CDR3 region has the DNA TGTGCCAGCAACCAACTTAGGAGGGATGAGCAGTTCTTC.

The chain employs TRBV2 and TRBJ1-1, with D perhaps matching TRBD1 (5 bases). The CDR3 runs 14 residues. The V end lost 3 bases, the J end lost 1 base, and 9 bases lay between the germline ends. Germline V gene sequence: CDR1 SNHLY, CDR2 FYNNEI. CDR3 DNA: TGTGCCAGCAGTGATACGACAGCGAACACTGAAGCTTTCTTT. Translating gives CASSDTTANTEAFF. The whole variable domain, filled in from reference TRBV2 and TRBJ1-1, reads EPEVTQTPSHQVTQMGQEVILRCVPISNHLYFYWYRQILGQKVEFLVSFYNNEISEKSEIFDDQFSVERPDGSNFTLKIRSTKLEDSAMYFCASSDTTANTEAFFGQGTRLTVV.

The V and J genes are TRBV28 and TRBJ1-2, with unresolved D. Trimming pared 3 bases from V and 6 bases from J, leaving 8 bases between. The germline V gene encodes CDR1 MDHEN and CDR2 SYDVKM. CDR3 length: 12 residues. CDR3 in DNA: TGTGCCAGCAGTTTCCGAGTAGATGGCTACACCTTC. Amino acids: CASSFRVDGYTF.

The chain combines TRBV4-3 with TRBJ2-2; TRBD2 is a possible D gene (6 bases). The germline CDR1 and CDR2 sequences are LGHNA and YSLEER. The V and J ends lost 0 bases and 4 bases respectively, with 12 bases between them. CDR3 length: 16 residues. CDR3 DNA: TGCGCCAGCAGCCAAGAAATGGGACTTCTCACCGGGGAGCTGTTTTTT. Translation: CASSQEMGLLTGELFF.

This CDR3 is CASSLVGGGSEAFF. CDR3 nucleotide sequence: TGCGCCAGCAGCTTGGTTGGGGGTGGTAGTGAAGCTTTCTTT. The chain employs TRBV5-1 and TRBJ1-1; weak D call: TRBD1 (5 bases). Germline loops: CDR1 SGHRS, CDR2 YFSETQ. V lost 0 bases, J lost 7 bases, and 13 bases lay in between. CDR3 length: 14 amino acids.

CDR3 in amino acids: CASSPEPTYEQYF. The CDR3 DNA reads as TGCGCCAGCAGCCCGGAGCCAACCTACGAGCAGTACTTC. The J gene is TRBJ2-7, the V gene TRBV4-3, with D unresolved. The CDR3 sequence is 13 residues long. Germline V gene sequence: CDR1 LGHNA, CDR2 YSLEER. V gave up 4 bases and J gave up 2 bases, with 9 bases separating them.

The rearrangement joins TRBV7-9 to TRBJ2-5, with 7 bases aligning to TRBD2. Germline V gene sequence: CDR1 SEHNR, CDR2 FQNEAQ (reference sequence). The CDR3 totals 11 residues. Germline trimming cut 5 bases from V and 9 bases from J; bases unmatched to any gene: 3. In DNA, the CDR3 is TGTGCCAGCAGCCAGGGAGGGGCCCAGTACTTC. Translation gives CASSQGGAQYF.

CDR3 sequence reads: CASSSPDRGPSNYGYTF. The CDR3 nucleotides read TGTGCCAGCAGTTCTCCAGACAGGGGACCCTCTAACTATGGCTACACCTTC. The chain uses TRBV27 and TRBJ1-2; 8 bases agree with TRBD1. From germline, CDR1 is MNHEY and CDR2 SMNVEV (reference sequence). V lost 4 bases and J lost 0; bases outside the gene matches: 10. CDR3 length: 17 amino acids.

The chain combines TRBV3-1 (or the pseudogene TRBV3-2) with TRBJ1-5; possible D gene TRBD1, 5 bases. This CDR3 has 16 residues. The V and J ends lost 0 bases and 4 bases respectively, with 13 bases between them. CDR1 and CDR2 (germline): LGHDT, YNNKEL (reference sequence). CDR3 coding DNA: TGTGCCAGCAGCCAAGATCCGGGCAGGGAGAATCAGCCCCAGCATTTT. Protein product: CASSQDPGRENQPQHF.

V and J are TRBV11-3 and TRBJ1-2; 9 bases match TRBD1. V was clipped by 4 bases and J by 4 bases; unmatched bases: 10. This CDR3 has 16 residues. Per the germline V gene, CDR1 is SGHNT and CDR2 is YENEEA. The CDR3 DNA follows: TGTGCCAGCAGCTCGGACAGGGGTACCCCTCCCTATGGCTACACCTTC. Translation: CASSSDRGTPPYGYTF. The full variable domain, rest sourced from reference TRBV11-3 and TRBJ1-2, is EAGVVQSPRYKIIEKKQPVAFWCNPISGHNTLYWYLQNLGQGPELLIRYENEEAVDDSQLPKDRFSAERLKGVDSTLKIQPAELGDSAVYLCASSSDRGTPPYGYTFGSGTRLTVV.

This clone was observed a handful of times. The rearrangement uses TRBV28 and TRBJ2-7; no definite D call. This CDR3 has 11 residues. V was cut by 7 bases and J by 1 base, with 5 bases left in between. The germline V gene encodes CDR1 MDHEN and CDR2 SYDVKM. CDR3 amino acids: CASIGSYEQYF. The CDR3 nucleotides are TGTGCCAGCATAGGGTCCTACGAGCAGTACTTC.

V and J are TRBV10-3 and TRBJ1-4; the match to TRBD1 covers 9 bases. V dropped 2 bases and J dropped 8; count of bases not matched to a gene: 6. Germline assignment: CDR1 ENHRY and CDR2 SYGVKD. The CDR3 sequence is 15 residues long. The CDR3 nucleotides are TGTGCCATCAGTGAGCCACAGGGGGCTCGGGAAAAACTGTTTTTT. Protein: CAISEPQGAREKLFF.

J is TRBJ1-1 and V is TRBV7-2; the D is unclear. Germline lookup yields CDR1 SGHTA and CDR2 FQGNSA. The length of the CDR3 is 14 residues. Trimming cost V 2 bases and J 0 bases, with 7 bases left between them. CDR3 coding DNA: TGTGCCAGCAGCTTACTCATTGTGAACACTGAAGCTTTCTTT. Its protein is CASSLLIVNTEAFF.

J is TRBJ1-5 and V is TRBV6-2 or TRBV6-3; D may be TRBD1 (6 bases). CDR1 and CDR2 (germline): MNHEY, SVGEGT. The CDR3 has 18 amino acids. Trimming shortened V by 0 bases and J by 1 base, and 16 bases separated the two germline ends. CDR3 nucleotides: TGTGCCAGCAGTTACTCGGGAAGGGGGTCCCCCAGCAATCAGCCCCAGCATTTT. As protein: CASSYSGRGSPSNQPQHF.

This chain uses TRBV28 with TRBJ1-3, with D hard to call. With 3 bases removed from V and 3 bases from J, the gap between germline ends came to 15 bases. Germline V gene data show CDR1 as MDHEN and CDR2 as SYDVKM. This CDR3 region has 16 residues. The CDR3 here is CASSFVEALRGNTIYF. CDR3 sequence (DNA): TGTGCCAGCAGTTTCGTTGAGGCGCTCCGTGGAAACACCATATATTTT.

This clone was seen just once. The chain recombines TRBV7-2 with TRBJ2-7; D ambiguous. CDR1 is SGHTA, CDR2 FQGNSA, per germline. Trimming removed 2 bases at V and 5 bases at J, with 10 bases between. The CDR3 contains 13 residues. CDR3 sequence: CASSLSVANEQYF. In DNA, the CDR3 is TGTGCCAGCAGCTTATCTGTGGCCAACGAGCAGTACTTC.

The J gene is TRBJ1-2, the V gene TRBV30; a possible D gene is TRBD1 (5 bases). The V and J ends lost 3 bases and 8 bases respectively, with 10 bases between them. The CDR3 extends over 11 amino acids. Germline loops: CDR1 GTSNPN, CDR2 SVGIG (reference sequence). The CDR3 DNA sequence: TGTGCCTGGAGCTGGACATTCGGCTACACCTTC. It encodes CAWSWTFGYTF.

The chain employs TRBV19 and TRBJ1-2, with a tentative D call TRBD1 (6 bases). The CDR3 has 16 amino acids. V lost 3 bases to trimming and J lost 8 bases, with 22 bases between them. Per germline, CDR1 LNHDA and CDR2 SQIVND (reference sequence). The CDR3 bases are TGTGCCAGTAGTATCGTGGCAGGGGAAGGGAGGAGAGGCTACACCTTC. It yields the protein CASSIVAGEGRRGYTF.

This chain uses TRBV24-1 with TRBJ1-5; D gene ambiguous. The V gene's germline CDR1 is KGHDR and CDR2 SFDVKD. V dropped 5 bases and J dropped 0 bases, with 13 bases sitting between them. This CDR3 is built from 16 residues. The CDR3 sequence: CATSGPTGYSNQPQHF. CDR3 bases: TGTGCCACCAGTGGCCCCACGGGGTATAGCAATCAGCCCCAGCATTTT.

This clone has just one count. The CDR3 loop is CASSIPGGGPRALHF. DNA of the CDR3: TGTGCCAGCAGCATCCCCGGGGGGGGACCTCGGGCCCTCCACTTT. This rearrangement joins TRBV28 to TRBJ1-6; maybe TRBD1 (5 bases). This CDR3 region has 15 residues. V was trimmed by 6 bases and J by 14 bases, leaving 23 bases between them. Germline V lookup: CDR1 MDHEN, CDR2 SYDVKM.

J is TRBJ2-7 and V is TRBV12-3 or TRBV12-4, with 9 nucleotides matching TRBD2. The CDR3 runs 13 residues. V was clipped by 7 bases and J by 7 bases; unmatched bases: 8. Written as DNA, the CDR3 is TGTGCCAGCAAGCCTAGCGGGATGGGAGAGCAGTACTTC. It translates to CASKPSGMGEQYF.

V usage is TRBV11-2 and J usage is TRBJ1-3, with D unresolved. The ends were cut back, 2 bases at V and 0 bases at J, with 17 bases in the middle. Germline V gene sequence: CDR1 SGHAT, CDR2 FQNNGV. The CDR3 covers 18 residues. The DNA for the CDR3 is TGTGCCAGCAGCTTAATACGTTCAGGCACCCGCTCTGGAAACACCATATATTTT. Amino acids: CASSLIRSGTRSGNTIYF.

Details on this clone: Germline is not matched at one junction end, which may reflect a read error. The chain has TRBV20-1 and TRBJ2-7; D gene uncertain. The CDR3 covers 11 residues. Germline V gene sequence: CDR1 DFQATT, CDR2 SNEGSKA (reference sequence). CDR3 DNA sequence: TGCAGTGGTAGATCCAACTACGAGCAGTACTTC. It codes for CSGRSNYEQYF.

The rearrangement links TRBV7-6 to TRBJ2-7; 8 bases align to TRBD1. The germline gives CDR1 SGHVS, CDR2 FNYEAQ. The length of the CDR3 is 13 residues. J was trimmed by 4 bases and V by 5 bases; bases with no gene match: 4. The CDR3 sequence: CASSLTGEYEQYF. CDR3 sequence (DNA): TGTGCCAGCAGCCTGACAGGGGAGTACGAGCAGTACTTC.

The rearrangement links TRBV3-1 (or the pseudogene TRBV3-2) to TRBJ1-1; tentative D call: TRBD1 (6 bases). This CDR3 has 14 amino acids. From germline, CDR1 is LGHDT and CDR2 YNNKEL (reference sequence). Trimming removed 4 bases at V and 1 base at J, with 10 bases between. For the CDR3, the DNA is TGTGCCAGCAGCCGGCCAGGGGAGAACACTGAAGCTTTCTTT. This gives the protein CASSRPGENTEAFF.

This clone came up once. The chain couples TRBV7-2 to TRBJ2-2; the D gene is possibly TRBD2 (6 bases). V lost 6 bases and J 4 bases, leaving 12 bases between the germline ends. Germline V gene data show CDR1 as SGHTA and CDR2 as FQGNSA. This CDR3 is 14 amino acids long. The CDR3 is CASSSGLSTGELFF. CDR3 sequence (DNA): TGTGCCAGCAGTTCGGGACTGAGCACCGGGGAGCTGTTTTTT.

The CDR3 bases are TGTGCCAGTAGTACGGTGGGGACTAGCGTCGGGCAGTACTTC. Its protein product is CASSTVGTSVGQYF. The V call is TRBV19, the J call TRBJ2-7, with 10 bases fitting TRBD2. The CDR3 length is 14 residues. Losses at the gene ends were 4 bases for V and 9 bases for J; bases not matched to a gene: 9. Germline assignment: CDR1 LNHDA and CDR2 SQIVND (reference sequence).

The chain couples TRBV27 to TRBJ2-1, with a tentative D call TRBD1 (6 bases). Trimming removed 5 bases from V and 7 bases from J, with 15 bases in between. The germline CDR1 and CDR2 sequences are MNHEY and SMNVEV (reference sequence). This CDR3 comprises 14 residues. The CDR3 reads CASSPRGFSNEQFF. The CDR3 nucleotides read TGTGCCAGCAGTCCGAGGGGGTTCTCTAATGAGCAGTTCTTC.

V gene TRBV7-2 combines with J gene TRBJ1-2; D is unclear. V was shortened by 1 base and J by 4 bases, with 10 bases between the two germline ends. The germline gives CDR1 SGHTA, CDR2 FQGNSA. CDR3 length equals 14 residues. The CDR3 spells CASSLDPKGYGYTF. The CDR3 DNA reads as TGTGCCAGCAGCTTAGACCCTAAAGGCTATGGCTACACCTTC.